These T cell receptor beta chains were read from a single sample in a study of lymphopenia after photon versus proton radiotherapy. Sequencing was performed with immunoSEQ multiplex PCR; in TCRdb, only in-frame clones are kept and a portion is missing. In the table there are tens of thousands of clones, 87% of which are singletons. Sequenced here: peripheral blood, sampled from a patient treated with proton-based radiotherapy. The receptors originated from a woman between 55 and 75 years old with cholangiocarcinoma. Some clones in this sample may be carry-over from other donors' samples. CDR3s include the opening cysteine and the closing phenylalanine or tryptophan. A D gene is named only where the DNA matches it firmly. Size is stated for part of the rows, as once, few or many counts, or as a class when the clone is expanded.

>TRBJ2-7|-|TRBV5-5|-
CASSLDPSSYEQYF
TGTGCCAGCAGCCTAGACCCGAGCTCCTACGAGCAGTACTTC
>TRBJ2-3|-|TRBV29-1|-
CSVEESRDTDTQYF
TGCAGCGTTGAAGAATCCAGGGACACAGATACGCAGTATTTT
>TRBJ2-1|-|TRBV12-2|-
CASRLAISGPPEQFF
TGTGCAAGTCGCTTAGCGATTAGCGGGCCCCCTGAGCAGTTCTTC
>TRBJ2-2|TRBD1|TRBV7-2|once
CASSYRTGTGELFF
TGTGCCAGCAGCTATAGGACAGGCACCGGGGAGCTGTTTTTT
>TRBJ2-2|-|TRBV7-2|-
CASSSGPRNTGELFF
TGTGCCAGCAGCTCGGGACCCAGGAACACCGGGGAGCTGTTTTTT
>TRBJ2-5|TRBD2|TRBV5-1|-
CASSRPLAGQETQYF
TGCGCCAGCAGCCGCCCCCTAGCGGGACAAGAGACCCAGTACTTC
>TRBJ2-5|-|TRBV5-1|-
CASSLGGVGYETQYF
TGCGCCAGCAGCTTGGGAGGAGTGGGATACGAGACCCAGTACTTC
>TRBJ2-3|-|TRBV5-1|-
CASRLDYTDTQYF
TGCGCCAGCAGGCTGGACTACACAGATACGCAGTATTTT
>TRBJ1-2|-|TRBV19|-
CASSIDQRGDGYTF
TGTGCCAGTAGTATAGATCAAAGGGGCGATGGCTACACCTTC
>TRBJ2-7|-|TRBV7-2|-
CASSLARASYEQYF
TGTGCCAGCAGCTTAGCCAGGGCCTCCTACGAGCAGTACTTC
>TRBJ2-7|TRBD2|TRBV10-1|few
CASSASGGAYEQYF
TGCGCCAGCAGTGCCAGCGGGGGGGCCTACGAGCAGTACTTC
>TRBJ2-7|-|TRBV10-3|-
CAISPRQGISPYEQYF
TGTGCCATCAGTCCCCGGCAGGGGATCAGCCCCTACGAGCAGTACTTC
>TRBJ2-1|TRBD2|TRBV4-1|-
CASSQELAGNEQFF
TGCGCCAGCAGCCAAGAACTAGCGGGTAATGAGCAGTTCTTC
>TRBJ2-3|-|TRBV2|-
CASSAETDTQYF
TGTGCCAGCAGTGCGGAGACGGATACGCAGTATTTT
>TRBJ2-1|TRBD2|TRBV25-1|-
CASRLGGVFNEQFF
TGTGCCAGTAGACTGGGGGGGGTGTTCAATGAGCAGTTCTTC
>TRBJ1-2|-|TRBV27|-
CASRPRVQGYGYGYTF
TGTGCCAGCAGACCCAGGGTACAGGGTTACGGCTATGGCTACACCTTC
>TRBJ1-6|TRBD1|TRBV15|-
CATSFGTGVSPLHF
TGTGCCACCTCTTTTGGGACAGGGGTTTCACCCCTCCACTTT
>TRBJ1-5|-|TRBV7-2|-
CASSLEGIANQPQHF
TGTGCCAGCAGCTTAGAGGGGATAGCGAATCAGCCCCAGCATTTT
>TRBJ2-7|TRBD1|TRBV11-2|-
CASSLAFGTGIPYEQYF
TGTGCCAGCAGCTTAGCTTTTGGGACAGGCATCCCCTACGAGCAGTACTTC
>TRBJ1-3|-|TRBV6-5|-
CASSYSRREGRNTIYF
TGTGCCAGCAGTTACTCGCGCAGGGAGGGAAGAAACACCATATATTTT
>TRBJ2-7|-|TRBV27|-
CASSSSRVEQYF
TGTGCCAGCAGTTCAAGCAGGGTCGAGCAGTACTTC
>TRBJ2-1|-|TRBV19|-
CASRTQGGGYNEQFF
TGTGCCAGTAGGACACAGGGGGGGGGATACAATGAGCAGTTCTTC
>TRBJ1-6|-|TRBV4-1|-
CASRTGFSLDSPLHF
TGCGCCAGCAGAACAGGGTTCTCCCTCGATTCACCCCTCCACTTT
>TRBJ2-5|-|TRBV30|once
CAWSPDWLETQYF
TGTGCCTGGAGTCCGGACTGGCTTGAGACCCAGTACTTC
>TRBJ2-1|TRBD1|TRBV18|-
CASSPPPDREYNEQFF
TGTGCCAGCTCACCACCGCCGGACAGGGAATACAATGAGCAGTTCTTC
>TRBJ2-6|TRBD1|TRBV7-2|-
CASRETDRAGANVLTF
TGTGCCAGCAGAGAAACCGACAGGGCTGGGGCCAACGTCCTGACTTTC
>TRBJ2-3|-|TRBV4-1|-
CASSQDKGSFGDTQYF
TGCGCCAGCAGCCAAGATAAGGGTTCCTTCGGAGATACGCAGTATTTT
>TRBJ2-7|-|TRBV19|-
CASSSGRAIHEQYF
TGTGCCAGTAGTTCTGGCAGGGCGATTCACGAGCAGTACTTC
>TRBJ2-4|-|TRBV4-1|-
CASSQELQDGIAKNIQYF
TGCGCCAGCAGCCAAGAGCTACAGGACGGTATAGCCAAAAACATTCAGTACTTC
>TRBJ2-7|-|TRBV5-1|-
CASSLADRSYEQYF
TGCGCCAGCAGCTTGGCAGACCGCTCCTACGAGCAGTACTTC
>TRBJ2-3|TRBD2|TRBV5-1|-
CASSSIAGSTDTQYF
TGCGCCAGCAGCTCGATAGCGGGGAGCACAGATACGCAGTATTTT
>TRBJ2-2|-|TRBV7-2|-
CASSLDIQEPGELFF
TGTGCCAGCAGCTTAGATATCCAGGAACCCGGGGAGCTGTTTTTT